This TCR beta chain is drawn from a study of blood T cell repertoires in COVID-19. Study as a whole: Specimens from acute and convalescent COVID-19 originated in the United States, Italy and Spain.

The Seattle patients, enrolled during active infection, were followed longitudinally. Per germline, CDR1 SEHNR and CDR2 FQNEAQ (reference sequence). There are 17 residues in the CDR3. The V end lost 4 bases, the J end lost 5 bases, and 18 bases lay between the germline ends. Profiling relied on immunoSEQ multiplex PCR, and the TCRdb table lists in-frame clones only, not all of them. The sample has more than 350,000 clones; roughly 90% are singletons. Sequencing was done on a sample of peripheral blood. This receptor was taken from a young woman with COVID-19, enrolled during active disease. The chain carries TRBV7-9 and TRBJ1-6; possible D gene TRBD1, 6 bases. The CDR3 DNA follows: TGTGCCAGCAGCTCACTGAGTAGGACAGCGAATAATTCACCCCTCCACTTT. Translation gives CASSSLSRTANNSPLHF.